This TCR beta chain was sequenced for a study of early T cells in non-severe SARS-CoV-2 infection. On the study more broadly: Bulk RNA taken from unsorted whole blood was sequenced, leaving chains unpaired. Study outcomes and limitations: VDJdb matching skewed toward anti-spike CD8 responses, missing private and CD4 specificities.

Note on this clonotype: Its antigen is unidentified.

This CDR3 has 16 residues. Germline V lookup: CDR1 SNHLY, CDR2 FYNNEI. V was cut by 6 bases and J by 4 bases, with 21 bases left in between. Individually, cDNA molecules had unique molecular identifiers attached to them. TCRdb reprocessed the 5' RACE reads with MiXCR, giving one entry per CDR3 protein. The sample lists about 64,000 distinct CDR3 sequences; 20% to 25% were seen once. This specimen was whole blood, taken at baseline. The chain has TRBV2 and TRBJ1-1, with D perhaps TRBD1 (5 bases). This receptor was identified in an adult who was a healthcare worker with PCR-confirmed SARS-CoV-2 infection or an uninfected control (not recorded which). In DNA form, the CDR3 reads TGTGCCAGCAGCCCCCTCCTAAGGGCGCAGGGCACTGAAGCTTTCTTT. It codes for CASSPLLRAQGTEAFF. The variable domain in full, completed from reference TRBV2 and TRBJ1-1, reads EPEVTQTPSHQVTQMGQEVILRCVPISNHLYFYWYRQILGQKVEFLVSFYNNEISEKSEIFDDQFSVERPDGSNFTLKIRSTKLEDSAMYFCASSPLLRAQGTEAFFGQGTRLTVV.